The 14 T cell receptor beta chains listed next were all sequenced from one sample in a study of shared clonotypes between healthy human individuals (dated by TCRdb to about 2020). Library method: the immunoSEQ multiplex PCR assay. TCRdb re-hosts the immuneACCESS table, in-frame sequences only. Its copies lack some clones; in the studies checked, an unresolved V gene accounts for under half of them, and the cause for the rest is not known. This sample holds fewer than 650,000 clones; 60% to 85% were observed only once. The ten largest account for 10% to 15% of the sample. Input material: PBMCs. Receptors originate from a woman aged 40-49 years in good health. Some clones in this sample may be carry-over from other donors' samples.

CDR3 in DNA: TGTGCCTGGAGTAGACCGCCAGGGGTAACAGATACGCAGTATTTT. This codes for CAWSRPPGVTDTQYF. The rearrangement uses TRBV30 and TRBJ2-3; tentatively, D is TRBD1 (6 bases). Germline assignment: CDR1 GTSNPN and CDR2 SVGIG (reference sequence). The CDR3 spans 15 residues. The V end lost 2 bases, the J end lost 3 bases, and 15 bases lay between the germline ends. Full variable domain (rest looked up from reference TRBV30 and TRBJ2-3): SQTIHQWPATLVQPVGSPLSLECTVEGTSNPNLYWYRQAAGRGLQLLFYSVGIGQISSEVPQNLSASRPQDRQFILSSKKLLLSDSGFYLCAWSRPPGVTDTQYFGPGTRLTVL.

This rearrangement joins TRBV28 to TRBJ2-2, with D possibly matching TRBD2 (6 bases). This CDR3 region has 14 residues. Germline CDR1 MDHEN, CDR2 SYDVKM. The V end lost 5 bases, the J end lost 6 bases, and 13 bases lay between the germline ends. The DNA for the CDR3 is TGTGCCAGCAGTCTACGGAGGGCCTCCGGGGAGCTGTTTTTT. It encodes CASSLRRASGELFF.

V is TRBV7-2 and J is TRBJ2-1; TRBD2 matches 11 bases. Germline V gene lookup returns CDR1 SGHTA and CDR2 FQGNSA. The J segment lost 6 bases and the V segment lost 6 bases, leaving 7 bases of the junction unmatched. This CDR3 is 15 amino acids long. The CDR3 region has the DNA TGTGCCAGCAGACCGACTAGCGGGATCTTCAATGAGCAGTTCTTC. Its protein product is CASRPTSGIFNEQFF.

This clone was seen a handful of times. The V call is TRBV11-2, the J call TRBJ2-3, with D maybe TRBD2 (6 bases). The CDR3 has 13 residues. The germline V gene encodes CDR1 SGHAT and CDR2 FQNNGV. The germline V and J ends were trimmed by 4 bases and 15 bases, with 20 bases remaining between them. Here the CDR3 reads CASSSPPGTGVYF. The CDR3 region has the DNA TGTGCCAGCAGCTCTCCCCCCGGGACTGGGGTTTATTTT.

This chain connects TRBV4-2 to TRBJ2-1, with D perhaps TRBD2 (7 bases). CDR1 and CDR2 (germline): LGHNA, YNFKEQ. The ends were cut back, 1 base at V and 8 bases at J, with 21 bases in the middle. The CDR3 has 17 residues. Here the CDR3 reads CASSQATSRRGGDEQFF. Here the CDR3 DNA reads TGTGCCAGCAGCCAAGCGACTAGTCGGAGGGGGGGGGATGAGCAGTTCTTC.

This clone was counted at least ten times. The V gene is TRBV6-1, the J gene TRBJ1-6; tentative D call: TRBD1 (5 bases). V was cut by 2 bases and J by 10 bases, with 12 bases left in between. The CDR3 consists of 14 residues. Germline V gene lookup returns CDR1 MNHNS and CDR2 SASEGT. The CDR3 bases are TGTGCCAGCAGTGAACTCGGGGGAGGGTCACCCCTCCACTTT. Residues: CASSELGGGSPLHF.

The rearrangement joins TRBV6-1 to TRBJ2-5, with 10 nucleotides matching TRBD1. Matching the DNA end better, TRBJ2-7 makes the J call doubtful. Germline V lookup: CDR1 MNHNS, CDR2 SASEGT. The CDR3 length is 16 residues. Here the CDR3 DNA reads TGTGCCAGCAGTGAAGACGGACAGGGGGGGTCCTACGAGCAGTACTTC. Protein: CASSEDGQGGSYEQYF.

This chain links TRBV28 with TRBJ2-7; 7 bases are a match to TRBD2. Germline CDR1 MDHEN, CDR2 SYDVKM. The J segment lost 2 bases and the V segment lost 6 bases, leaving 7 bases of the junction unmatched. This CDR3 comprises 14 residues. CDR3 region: CASSRRSGTYEQYF. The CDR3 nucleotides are TGTGCCAGCAGCCGCAGGAGCGGGACCTACGAGCAGTACTTC. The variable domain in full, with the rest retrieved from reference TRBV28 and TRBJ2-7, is DVKVTQSSRYLVKRTGEKVFLECVQDMDHENMFWYRQDPGLGLRLIYFSYDVKMKEKGDIPEGYSVSREKKERFSLILESASTNQTSMYLCASSRRSGTYEQYFGPGTRLTVT.

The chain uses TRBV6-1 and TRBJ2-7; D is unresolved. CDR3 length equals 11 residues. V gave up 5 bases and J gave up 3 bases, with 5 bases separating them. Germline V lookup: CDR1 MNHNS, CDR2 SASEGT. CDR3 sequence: CASSHSYEQYF. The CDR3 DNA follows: TGTGCCAGCAGTCACAGCTACGAGCAGTACTTC.

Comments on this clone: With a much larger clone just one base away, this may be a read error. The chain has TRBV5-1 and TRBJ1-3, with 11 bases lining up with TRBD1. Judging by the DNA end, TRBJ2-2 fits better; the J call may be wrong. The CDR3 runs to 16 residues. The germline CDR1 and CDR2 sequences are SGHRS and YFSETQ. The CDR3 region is CASSRTGGANTGELFF. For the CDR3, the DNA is TGCGCCAGCAGCCGGACAGGGGGCGCGAACACCGGGGAGCTGTTTTTT.

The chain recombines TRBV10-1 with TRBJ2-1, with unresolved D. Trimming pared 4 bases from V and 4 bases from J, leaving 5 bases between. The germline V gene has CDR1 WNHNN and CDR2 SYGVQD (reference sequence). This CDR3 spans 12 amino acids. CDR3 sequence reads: CASSAVYNEQFF. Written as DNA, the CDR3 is TGCGCCAGCAGTGCTGTGTACAATGAGCAGTTCTTC.

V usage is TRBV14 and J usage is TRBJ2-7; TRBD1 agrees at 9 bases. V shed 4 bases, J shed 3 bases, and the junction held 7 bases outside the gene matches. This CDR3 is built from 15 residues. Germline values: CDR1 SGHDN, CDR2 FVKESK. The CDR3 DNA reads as TGTGCCAGCAGCCGCATTGACAGGGGGATCTACGAGCAGTACTTC. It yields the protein CASSRIDRGIYEQYF.

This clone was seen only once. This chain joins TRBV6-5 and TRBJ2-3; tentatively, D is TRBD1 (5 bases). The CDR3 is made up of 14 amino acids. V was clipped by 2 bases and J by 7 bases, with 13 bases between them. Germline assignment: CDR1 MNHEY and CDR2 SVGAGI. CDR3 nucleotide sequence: TGTGCCAGCAGTTACAATCCGGCAGGGTATACGCAGTATTTT. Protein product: CASSYNPAGYTQYF.

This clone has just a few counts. The CDR3 loop reads CASSWGTLTSGGYEQYF. The CDR3 nucleotides are TGCGCCAGCAGCTGGGGGACCCTGACTAGCGGGGGATACGAGCAGTACTTC. The chain joins TRBV5-1 to TRBJ2-7, with TRBD2 matching over 12 bases. CDR3 length: 17 amino acids. Trimming took 3 bases from V and 4 from J; bases not matched to a gene: 11. Germline CDR1 is SGHRS and CDR2 is YFSETQ.